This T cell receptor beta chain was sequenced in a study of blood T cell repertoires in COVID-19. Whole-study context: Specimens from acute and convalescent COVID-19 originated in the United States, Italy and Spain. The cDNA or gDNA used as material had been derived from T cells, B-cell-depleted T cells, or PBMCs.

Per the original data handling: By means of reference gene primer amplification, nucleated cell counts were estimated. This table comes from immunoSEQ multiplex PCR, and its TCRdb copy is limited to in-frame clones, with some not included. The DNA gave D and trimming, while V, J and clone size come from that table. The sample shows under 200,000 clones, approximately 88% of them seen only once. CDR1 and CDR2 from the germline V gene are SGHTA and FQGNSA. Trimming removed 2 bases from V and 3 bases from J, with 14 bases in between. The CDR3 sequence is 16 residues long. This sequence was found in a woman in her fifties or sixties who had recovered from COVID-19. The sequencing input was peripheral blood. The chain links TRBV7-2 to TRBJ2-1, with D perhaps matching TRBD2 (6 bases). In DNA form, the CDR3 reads TGTGCCAGCAGCTTATCATTTAGCGGACGCTACAATGAGCAGTTCTTC. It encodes CASSLSFSGRYNEQFF.